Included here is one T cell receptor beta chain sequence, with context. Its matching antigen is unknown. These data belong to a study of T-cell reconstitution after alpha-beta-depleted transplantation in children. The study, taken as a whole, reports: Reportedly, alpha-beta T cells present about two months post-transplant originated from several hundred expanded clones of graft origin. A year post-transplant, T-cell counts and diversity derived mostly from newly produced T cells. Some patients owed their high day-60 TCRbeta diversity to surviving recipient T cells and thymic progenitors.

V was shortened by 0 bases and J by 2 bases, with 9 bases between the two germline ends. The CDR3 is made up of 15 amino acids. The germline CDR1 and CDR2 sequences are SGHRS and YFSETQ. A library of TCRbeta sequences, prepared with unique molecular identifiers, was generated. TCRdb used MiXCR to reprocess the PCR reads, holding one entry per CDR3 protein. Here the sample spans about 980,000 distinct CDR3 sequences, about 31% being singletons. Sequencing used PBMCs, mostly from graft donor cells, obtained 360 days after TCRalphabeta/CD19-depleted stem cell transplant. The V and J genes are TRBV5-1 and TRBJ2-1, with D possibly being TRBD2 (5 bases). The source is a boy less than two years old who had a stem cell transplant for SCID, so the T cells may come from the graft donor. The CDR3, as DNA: TGCGCCAGCAGCTTGGCCTCTAGCACCTACAATGAGCAGTTCTTC. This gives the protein CASSLASSTYNEQFF.